A single sample is the source of the 17 T cell receptor beta chains below, sequenced in a study of OX40 agonist ivuxolimab in advanced cancers. TCRdb's copy holds only in-frame clones and misses some; the assay was immunoSEQ multiplex PCR. The data contain 30,000 to 45,000 clones, about 87% of them singletons. The sequencing used CD4+ or CD8+ T cells sorted from blood, collected in a trial of the OX40 agonist ivuxolimab. Source of these receptors: an adult with an advanced solid tumor such as melanoma, head and neck, liver or kidney cancer.

CDR3 coding DNA: TGTGCCAGCAATACAGGACACGACTACGAGCAGTACTTC. Translating it yields CASNTGHDYEQYF. The chain carries TRBV28 and TRBJ2-7, with D maybe TRBD1 (5 bases). V was pared by 7 bases and J by 3 bases, with 13 bases between. Germline CDR1 is MDHEN and CDR2 is SYDVKM. There are 13 residues in the CDR3.

The CDR3 bases are TGTGCCAGCAGTCCATCGGGGTTCGATACGCAGTATTTT. Amino acid sequence: CASSPSGFDTQYF. The chain links TRBV6-1 to TRBJ2-3; D possibly corresponds to TRBD2 (5 bases). Trimming cost V 5 bases and J 6 bases, with 12 bases left between them. This CDR3 has 13 residues. Germline lookup yields CDR1 MNHNS and CDR2 SASEGT.

This clone occurred once. V usage is TRBV7-2 and J usage is TRBJ2-4; no firm D call. Germline V gene lookup returns CDR1 SGHTA and CDR2 FQGNSA. This CDR3 has 14 residues. Trimming left V 2 bases short and J 0 bases short, with 5 bases between. The CDR3 protein is CASSLSLAKNIQYF. The CDR3 bases are TGTGCCAGCAGCTTATCTCTAGCCAAAAACATTCAGTACTTC.

The chain has TRBV7-8 and TRBJ1-5, with D possibly matching TRBD1 (5 bases). CDR1 and CDR2 (germline): SGHVS, FQNEAQ. V was shortened by 0 bases and J by 6 bases, with 12 bases between the two germline ends. The CDR3 runs 15 residues. The CDR3 coding sequence is TGTGCCAGCAGCTTAGCGGGGGGGAAGGGTCAGCCCCAGCATTTT. It is translated as CASSLAGGKGQPQHF.

V is TRBV5-1 and J is TRBJ1-5; possible D gene TRBD1, 5 bases. Trimming removed 2 bases at V and 2 bases at J, with 8 bases between. This CDR3 is 14 amino acids long. Germline values: CDR1 SGHRS, CDR2 YFSETQ. CDR3 protein: CASSFVGGNQPQHF. As DNA, the CDR3 is TGCGCCAGCAGCTTTGTAGGGGGCAATCAGCCCCAGCATTTT.

The chain couples TRBV5-1 to TRBJ2-7, with a possible D match to TRBD1 (6 bases). The germline CDR1 and CDR2 sequences are SGHRS and YFSETQ. CDR3 length equals 16 residues. The germline V and J ends were trimmed by 4 bases and 2 bases, with 19 bases remaining between them. CDR3 region: CASSDPGQGSPYEQYF. For the CDR3, the DNA is TGCGCCAGCAGCGATCCGGGGCAGGGGTCCCCCTACGAGCAGTACTTC.

This chain joins TRBV28 and TRBJ1-2, with a weak D call TRBD1 (6 bases). The CDR3 sequence is 17 residues long. Germline loops: CDR1 MDHEN, CDR2 SYDVKM. Trimming removed 1 base from V and 4 bases from J, with 19 bases in between. CDR3 in amino acids: CASSLYAGGRAIYGYTF. The CDR3 nucleotides are TGTGCCAGCAGTTTATATGCGGGGGGGCGGGCGATCTATGGCTACACCTTC.

This clone was seen a few times. The chain joins TRBV2 to TRBJ2-1, with 16 bases lining up with TRBD2. Germline CDR1 and CDR2: SNHLY and FYNNEI. This CDR3 region has 15 residues. With 8 bases clipped from V and 15 bases from J, the junction kept 13 bases outside the gene matches. The CDR3 sequence is CASGTSGGAGPRGFF. For the CDR3, the DNA is TGTGCCAGCGGGACTAGCGGGGGGGCCGGTCCCCGAGGGTTCTTC.

This chain joins TRBV19 and TRBJ2-1; the D call may be TRBD1 or TRBD2 (5 bases each). The germline V gene has CDR1 LNHDA and CDR2 SQIVND (reference sequence). The CDR3 spans 15 residues. The V end lost 6 bases, the J end lost 0 bases, and 12 bases lay between the germline ends. This CDR3 is CASSWDPSSYNEQFF. CDR3 DNA: TGTGCCAGTAGCTGGGACCCAAGCTCCTACAATGAGCAGTTCTTC.

The rearrangement joins TRBV5-1 to TRBJ1-2; D possibly corresponds to TRBD1 (6 bases). Trimming took 4 bases from V and 6 from J, leaving 13 bases between them. Per the germline V gene, CDR1 is SGHRS and CDR2 is YFSETQ. The CDR3 is 13 residues long. The CDR3 DNA follows: TGCGCCAGCAGCGTACAGGGAGGGGATGGCTACACCTTC. This translates into CASSVQGGDGYTF.

The rearrangement links TRBV7-9 to TRBJ2-3; D possibly corresponds to TRBD2 (5 bases). CDR3 length: 15 residues. Germline CDR1 and CDR2: SEHNR and FQNEAQ (reference sequence). With 0 bases removed from V and 4 bases from J, the gap between germline ends came to 11 bases. The DNA for the CDR3 is TGTGCCAGCAGCTTAGCGGGAGCCCCCCCAGATACGCAGTATTTT. It encodes CASSLAGAPPDTQYF.

The V gene is TRBV30, the J gene TRBJ1-2; D is perhaps TRBD1 (5 bases). The CDR3 sequence is 14 residues long. CDR1 is GTSNPN and CDR2 is SVGIG in the germline V gene (reference sequence). Trimming cost V 0 bases and J 4 bases, with 12 bases left between them. CDR3 protein: CAWSVAGRGYGYTF. The CDR3 coding sequence is TGTGCCTGGAGTGTCGCAGGGAGGGGCTATGGCTACACCTTC.

The chain uses TRBV5-1 and TRBJ1-3; D call uncertain. The CDR3 has 14 residues. V gave up 9 bases and J gave up 0 bases, with 13 bases separating them. CDR1 is SGHRS and CDR2 is YFSETQ in the germline V gene. CDR3 loop: CATSDGGSGNTIYF. As DNA, the CDR3 is TGCGCCACCTCGGACGGAGGCTCTGGAAACACCATATATTTT. The complete variable domain, with remaining parts taken from reference TRBV5-1 and TRBJ1-3, reads KAGVTQTPRYLIKTRGQQVTLSCSPISGHRSVSWYQQTPGQGLQFLFEYFSETQRNKGNFPGRFSGRQFSNSRSEMNVSTLELGDSALYLCATSDGGSGNTIYFGEGSWLTVV.

This clone was counted a single time. CDR3 residues: CASSQEGLAGFYNGETQYF. CDR3 DNA: TGCGCCAGCAGCCAAGAGGGACTAGCGGGATTTTATAACGGAGAGACCCAGTACTTC. The chain carries TRBV4-1 and TRBJ2-5, with 13 bases that match TRBD2. There are 19 residues in the CDR3. V was pared by 0 bases and J by 4 bases, with 11 bases of the junction left unmatched. The germline V gene has CDR1 MGHRA and CDR2 YSYEKL.

This clone showed up just once. CDR3 residues: CAWSSSAGHSPLHF. In nucleotides, the CDR3 is TGTGCCTGGAGTTCTTCCGCAGGGCATTCACCCCTCCACTTT. The rearrangement links TRBV30 to TRBJ1-6; D possibly corresponds to TRBD1 (5 bases). The V end was cut by 2 bases, the J end by 8 bases, with 13 bases between. This CDR3 region has 14 residues. Per the germline V gene, CDR1 is GTSNPN and CDR2 is SVGIG (reference sequence). Complete variable domain (other parts from reference TRBV30 and TRBJ1-6): SQTIHQWPATLVQPVGSPLSLECTVEGTSNPNLYWYRQAAGRGLQLLFYSVGIGQISSEVPQNLSASRPQDRQFILSSKKLLLSDSGFYLCAWSSSAGHSPLHFGNGTRLTVT.

The chain links TRBV6-5 to TRBJ2-3; D is ambiguous. The CDR3 extends over 11 amino acids. Trimming stripped 4 bases from V and 7 bases from J, with 6 bases between. Germline-derived CDR1 and CDR2 are MNHEY and SVGAGI. Here the CDR3 reads CASSSPYTQYF. The DNA for the CDR3 is TGTGCCAGCAGTTCACCGTATACGCAGTATTTT.

This clone has more than one count but fewer than ten. Its ends do not fully match the called genes, so a read error is possible. The CDR3 DNA reads as TGTGCCAGCAGCCAACCCACCTGGGACAGGGTAGAGGTCGACTTC. Protein sequence: CASSQPTWDRVEVDF. The genes are TRBV14 and TRBJ2-4, with 9 bases aligning to TRBD1. Germline-derived CDR1 and CDR2 are SGHDN and FVKESK. There are 15 residues in the CDR3.